Shown below are 21 T cell receptor beta chains from a single sample sequenced in a study of response to subunit inactivated influenza vaccine. From the RT-PCR reads, TCRdb called clonotypes with MiXCR, one entry per CDR3 protein. The sample includes roughly 700,000 distinct CDR3 sequences, roughly 14% seen only once; the top ten take around a tenth. Sample: PBMCs from blood, taken 12 days after vaccination. The origin of the receptors is a middle-aged man who received an inactivated influenza vaccine.

The genes are TRBV25-1 and TRBJ2-5; 9 positions agree with TRBD1. Germline V gene data show CDR1 as MGHDK and CDR2 as SYGVNS. This CDR3 is built from 17 residues. V was pared by 1 base and J by 5 bases, with 11 bases of the junction left unmatched. The CDR3 bases are TGTGCCAGCAGTGAATTATACAGGGGGCGGTTTCGGGAGACCCAGTACTTC. Translation: CASSELYRGRFRETQYF.

The sample holds many counts of this clonotype. This chain links TRBV5-1 with TRBJ2-3; D is undetermined. V was pared by 2 bases and J by 2 bases, with 12 bases between. Germline CDR1 reads SGHRS; CDR2 reads YFSETQ. The CDR3 is 15 amino acids. The CDR3 region is CASSFKGSITDTQYF. The CDR3 bases are TGCGCCAGCAGCTTCAAGGGTTCGATCACAGATACGCAGTATTTT.

This clonotype was seen more than once but under ten times. The gene calls are TRBV7-9 and TRBJ2-3, with 12 bases lining up with TRBD2. CDR1 and CDR2 (germline): SEHNR, FQNEAQ (reference sequence). CDR3 length: 15 residues. After removal of 6 bases from V and 4 bases from J, the junction contained 5 bases not matched to a gene. The CDR3 sequence is CASSIRLAGADTQYF. The CDR3 DNA reads TGTGCCAGCAGTATTCGACTAGCGGGAGCAGATACGCAGTATTTT. The variable domain in full, completed from reference TRBV7-9 and TRBJ2-3, reads DTGVSQNPRHKITKRGQNVTFRCDPISEHNRLYWYRQTLGQGPEFLTYFQNEAQLEKSRLLSDRFSAERPKGSFSTLEIQRTEQGDSAMYLCASSIRLAGADTQYFGPGTRLTVL.

This clonotype was detected a few times. The V call is TRBV5-1, the J call TRBJ2-3; TRBD1 aligns across 10 bases. V shed 0 bases and J 8 bases; nucleotides not matched to a gene: 9. The CDR3 spans 16 residues. In germline, CDR1 is SGHRS, CDR2 YFSETQ. CDR3 in amino acids: CASSLVLRQGAATQYF. DNA for the CDR3: TGCGCCAGCAGCTTGGTTTTGAGACAGGGGGCAGCTACGCAGTATTTT.

V usage is TRBV15 and J usage is TRBJ2-2; 10 bases line up with TRBD2. The CDR3 runs 17 residues. Trimming cost V 0 bases and J 7 bases; bases outside gene matches: 8. Per the germline V gene, CDR1 is LNHNV and CDR2 is YYDKDF (reference sequence). The CDR3 nucleotides are TGTGCCACCAGCAGAGATCTATTTGCTAGCGGGGGCGGGGAGCTGTTTTTT. Translation: CATSRDLFASGGGELFF. Full variable domain (missing parts from reference TRBV15 and TRBJ2-2): DAMVIQNPRYQVTQFGKPVTLSCSQTLNHNVMYWYQQKSSQAPKLLFHYYDKDFNNEADTPDNFQSRRPNTSFCFLDIRSPGLGDTAMYLCATSRDLFASGGGELFFGEGSRLTVL.

The V call is TRBV10-3, the J call TRBJ2-1; 12 nucleotides align to TRBD2. Germline trimming cut 0 bases from V and 13 bases from J; bases unmatched to any gene: 4. Germline V gene sequence: CDR1 ENHRY, CDR2 SYGVKD. CDR3 length: 14 amino acids. CDR3 coding DNA: TGTGCCATCAGTGAGTCGTTGGGACTAGCGGGCCAGTTCTTC. Protein sequence: CAISESLGLAGQFF.

The rearrangement links TRBV7-9 to TRBJ2-7; D perhaps matches TRBD1 (6 bases). This CDR3 region has 14 residues. The germline V gene encodes CDR1 SEHNR and CDR2 FQNEAQ (reference sequence). Trimming pared 1 base from V and 2 bases from J, leaving 9 bases between. CDR3 nucleotides: TGTGCCAGCAGCTTAGATGGGGGCACCTACGAGCAGTACTTC. It translates to CASSLDGGTYEQYF.

The chain carries TRBV20-1 and TRBJ1-1; D gene uncertain. CDR1 DFQATT and CDR2 SNEGSKA come from the germline V gene (reference sequence). CDR3 length: 13 amino acids. V lost 0 bases and J lost 1, with 6 bases in between. The CDR3 DNA is TGCAGTGCTAGAGATACAGCGAACACTGAAGCTTTCTTT. Translating gives CSARDTANTEAFF.

The chain couples TRBV9 to TRBJ2-1; 12 nucleotides align to TRBD2. Germline values: CDR1 SGDLS, CDR2 YYNGEE. V was pared by 2 bases and J by 0 bases, with 3 bases of the junction left unmatched. The CDR3 is 17 residues long. The CDR3 loop reads CASSVGLAGSSYNEQFF. Here the CDR3 DNA reads TGTGCCAGCAGCGTTGGACTAGCGGGGAGCTCCTACAATGAGCAGTTCTTC.

The table lists this clonotype with a few counts. V and J are TRBV20-1 and TRBJ2-1, with 7 nucleotides matching TRBD2. The CDR3 extends over 16 amino acids. Germline V lookup: CDR1 DFQATT, CDR2 SNEGSKA (reference sequence). Trimming cost V 0 bases and J 0 bases; bases outside gene matches: 5. The CDR3 nucleotides read TGCAGTGCTAGAGATCCTGGACTAGTCTCCTACAATGAGCAGTTCTTC. This gives the protein CSARDPGLVSYNEQFF.

The chain is built from TRBV20-1 and TRBJ1-1; 8 bases align to TRBD1. CDR1 DFQATT and CDR2 SNEGSKA come from the germline V gene (reference sequence). This CDR3 has 13 residues. After removal of 7 bases from V and 4 bases from J, the junction contained 8 bases not matched to a gene. The chain's CDR3 is CSVDRAGGTEAFF. DNA for the CDR3: TGCAGTGTGGACAGGGCGGGGGGCACTGAAGCTTTCTTT.

The V and J genes are TRBV11-2 and TRBJ1-1; D unresolved. CDR1 is SGHAT and CDR2 is FQNNGV in the germline V gene. Trimming pared 5 bases from V and 7 bases from J, leaving 17 bases between. This CDR3 has 14 residues. CDR3 coding DNA: TGTGCCAGCAGCACGGTTCGTAGGGCGTTTGAAGCTTTCTTT. This gives the protein CASSTVRRAFEAFF.

The chain employs TRBV11-2 and TRBJ2-3; the match to TRBD2 covers 13 bases. The CDR3 totals 19 residues. Germline lookup yields CDR1 SGHAT and CDR2 FQNNGV. After removal of 4 bases from V and 4 bases from J, the junction contained 14 bases not matched to a gene. The DNA of the CDR3 is TGTGCCAGCAGCTCCCCGGGATATCGACTAGCGGGAGGCCCAGATACGCAGTATTTT. Translated: CASSSPGYRLAGGPDTQYF.

This clonotype was observed at least ten times. A much bigger clone sits one base away, suggesting this may be a read error. The V call is TRBV6-2 or TRBV6-3, the J call TRBJ2-7; no definite D call. This CDR3 contains 11 residues. V was clipped by 1 base and J by 3 bases, with 1 base between them. Germline V gene data show CDR1 as MNHEY and CDR2 as SVGEGT. For the CDR3, the DNA is TGTGCCAGCAGTTACTACTACGAGCAGTACTTC. Translation gives CASSYYYEQYF.

The table lists this clonotype with a few counts. The chain is built from TRBV7-6 and TRBJ1-1; 7 bases fit TRBD1. CDR3 length: 15 residues. V lost 4 bases and J lost 0; bases outside the gene matches: 5. Germline CDR1 SGHVS, CDR2 FNYEAQ. Here the CDR3 DNA reads TGTGCCAGCAGCTACCCCGGACAGGTGAACACTGAAGCTTTCTTT. Translation: CASSYPGQVNTEAFF.

V usage is TRBV28 and J usage is TRBJ2-1; D uncertain. Trimming cost V 4 bases and J 8 bases, with 12 bases left between them. The CDR3 has 13 amino acids. Germline lookup yields CDR1 MDHEN and CDR2 SYDVKM. CDR3 nucleotides: TGTGCCAGCAGTTCTTACCCCATCGATGAGCAGTTCTTC. Amino acid sequence: CASSSYPIDEQFF.

V gene TRBV20-1 combines with J gene TRBJ2-7; 7 positions match TRBD2. The germline V gene encodes CDR1 DFQATT and CDR2 SNEGSKA (reference sequence). The ends lost 3 bases at V and 4 bases at J; junction bases unmatched: 6. This CDR3 has 13 amino acids. CDR3 sequence (DNA): TGCAGTGCTAGGCTTTGGGGGGGGTACGAGCAGTACTTC. Translated, it gives CSARLWGGYEQYF.

The chain has TRBV29-1 and TRBJ2-7, with D possibly being TRBD2 (5 bases). Per the germline V gene, CDR1 is SQVTM and CDR2 is ANQGSEA. Trimming pared 0 bases from V and 4 bases from J, leaving 13 bases between. The CDR3 has 14 residues. The CDR3 nucleotides read TGCAGCGTTGAAGACGATGGGAGAGGGTACGAGCAGTACTTC. Encoded protein: CSVEDDGRGYEQYF.

This clonotype was counted only a few times. The J gene is TRBJ2-1, the V gene TRBV28; tentatively, D is TRBD1 (7 bases). With 6 bases removed from V and 5 bases from J, the gap between germline ends came to 17 bases. The CDR3 extends over 15 amino acids. Per the germline V gene, CDR1 is MDHEN and CDR2 is SYDVKM. CDR3 sequence reads: CASSSPGGPNNEQFF. The DNA for the CDR3 is TGTGCCAGCAGCTCTCCAGGGGGGCCAAACAATGAGCAGTTCTTC.

In its sample, this clonotype was seen a few times. The V call is TRBV20-1, the J call TRBJ2-1, with 7 nucleotides matching TRBD2. CDR3 size: 14 residues. Germline V gene data show CDR1 as DFQATT and CDR2 as SNEGSKA (reference sequence). J was trimmed by 1 base and V by 6 bases; bases with no gene match: 6. The CDR3 sequence is CSATGRESYNEQFF. The CDR3 DNA sequence: TGCAGTGCCACGGGGAGGGAGTCCTACAATGAGCAGTTCTTC.

This clonotype was found a few times. This chain uses TRBV12-3 or TRBV12-4 with TRBJ1-4; maybe TRBD1 (5 bases). V was trimmed by 1 base and J by 10 bases, leaving 13 bases between them. The CDR3 spans 14 residues. The CDR3 loop is CASSLVAGSGKLFF. The CDR3 DNA reads TGTGCCAGCAGTTTAGTTGCAGGGTCGGGAAAACTGTTTTTT.